The rows below give T cell receptor beta chains drawn from one sample of a study of CD8+ T cells in alopecia areata. Repertoires were generated with immunoSEQ multiplex PCR, while TCRdb's copy carries only in-frame clones and drops some. This sample has under 70,000 clones, with 96% found just once. Sequences were derived from CD8+ T cells sorted from blood, sampled at week 0. These TCRs come from a human donor with alopecia areata. CDR3s include the opening cysteine and the closing phenylalanine or tryptophan. Each record gives: clone size, V gene, J gene, D gene, CDR3 protein, CDR3 DNA. A D gene is named only where the DNA matches it firmly. A row's size may be missing; if present it is once, few, many or a size class.

-	TRBV7-8	TRBJ1-4	-	CASSLAARIGGEKLLF	TGTGCCAGCAGCTTAGCGGCAAGGATCGGGGGGGAAAAACTGCTTTTT
-	TRBV7-2	TRBJ2-5	-	CASSLRAGLGTWKTQYF	TGTGCCAGCAGCCTCCGCGCTGGGCTGGGTACATGGAAGACCCAGTACTTC
-	TRBV27	TRBJ1-1	TRBD1	CASSRAGGRTEAFF	TGTGCCAGCAGTCGCGCAGGGGGCCGGACTGAAGCTTTCTTT
-	TRBV6-5	TRBJ2-3	-	CAASEAQYF	TGTGCCGCCTCCGAGGCGCAGTATTTT
-	TRBV7-9	TRBJ2-2	TRBD2	CASSYTSGGPNTGELFF	TGTGCCAGCAGCTACACGAGCGGGGGCCCGAACACCGGGGAGCTGTTTTTT
-	TRBV4-2	TRBJ1-3	-	CASSDGEGSGNTIYF	TGTGCCAGCAGCGACGGGGAGGGCTCTGGAAACACCATATATTTT
-	TRBV7-6	TRBJ1-5	TRBD1	CASSYPTGEGNQPQHF	TGTGCCAGCAGTTATCCGACAGGGGAGGGCAATCAGCCCCAGCATTTT
-	TRBV27	TRBJ1-4	-	CASSLSEWEKLFF	TGTGCCAGCAGTTTATCGGAATGGGAAAAACTGTTTTTT
medium-sized	TRBV7-9	TRBJ2-1	TRBD2	CASSLTGGEYNEQFF	TGTGCCAGCAGCTTAACTGGGGGGGAATACAATGAGCAGTTCTTC
-	TRBV9	TRBJ2-5	TRBD2	CASSVSGGLQETQYF	TGTGCCAGCAGCGTAAGCGGGGGGCTCCAAGAGACCCAGTACTTC
once	TRBV30	TRBJ2-7	TRBD2	CARRGAGVEQYF	TGTGCACGGAGGGGAGCGGGGGTGGAGCAGTACTTC
-	TRBV7-2	TRBJ2-3	TRBD2	CASSLTGTTRLDTQYF	TGTGCCAGCAGCCTCACCGGGACTACCCGACTGGATACGCAGTATTTT
-	TRBV5-6	TRBJ1-6	-	CASRLQRYNSPLHF	TGTGCCAGCAGGCTTCAACGTTATAATTCACCCCTCCACTTT
-	TRBV2	TRBJ2-7	TRBD1	CASSDIGTGDEQYF	TGTGCCAGCAGTGACATCGGGACAGGGGACGAGCAGTACTTC
-	TRBV27	TRBJ2-7	-	CASSFSEGDEQYF	TGTGCCAGCAGTTTTTCCGAGGGAGACGAGCAGTACTTC
-	TRBV14	TRBJ2-1	TRBD2	CASSLRLAVNNEQFF	TGTGCCAGCAGTCTTAGACTAGCGGTTAACAATGAGCAGTTCTTC
once	TRBV4-2	TRBJ2-7	-	CASSQERWSSYEQYF	TGTGCCAGCAGCCAAGAGCGCTGGAGCTCCTACGAGCAGTACTTC
-	TRBV2	TRBJ2-1	-	CASKELSYNEQFF	TGTGCCAGCAAGGAGCTTAGCTACAATGAGCAGTTCTTC
-	TRBV29-1	TRBJ2-7	-	CSVVATGSVDHLREQYF	TGCAGCGTTGTGGCCACAGGGTCGGTGGACCATTTGCGGGAGCAGTACTTC
once	TRBV6-6	TRBJ2-7	-	CATSPSYEQYF	TGTGCCACCTCCCCCTCCTACGAGCAGTACTTC
-	TRBV29-1	TRBJ2-7	-	CSVGYRQGDEQYF	TGCAGCGTTGGATATCGGCAGGGCGACGAGCAGTACTTC
-	TRBV29-1	TRBJ2-5	-	CSVPGTNQGTQYF	TGCAGCGTACCCGGGACCAACCAGGGGACCCAGTACTTC
-	TRBV7-2	TRBJ1-6	-	CASSPGKGINSPLHF	TGTGCCAGCAGCCCGGGGAAAGGGATCAATTCACCCCTCCACTTT
-	TRBV5-1	TRBJ2-4	-	CASSFGALAKNIQYF	TGCGCCAGCAGCTTTGGAGCCTTAGCCAAAAACATTCAGTACTTC
-	TRBV29-1	TRBJ2-1	TRBD1	CSVEGTGGSYNEQFF	TGCAGCGTTGAAGGAACAGGGGGCTCCTACAATGAGCAGTTCTTC
-	TRBV15	TRBJ2-1	-	CATSRSRNEQFF	TGTGCCACCAGCCGCAGTCGTAATGAGCAGTTCTTC
once	TRBV7-2	TRBJ2-1	TRBD1	CASSQGQGAYNEQFF	TGTGCCAGCAGCCAAGGACAGGGGGCTTACAATGAGCAGTTCTTC
-	TRBV4-2	TRBJ2-2	-	CASSHLSWTGELFF	TGTGCCAGCAGCCACCTAAGTTGGACCGGGGAGCTGTTTTTT
-	TRBV6-5	TRBJ1-4	-	CASSATGGGREKLFF	TGTGCCAGCAGTGCTACCGGGGGTGGACGTGAAAAACTGTTTTTT
-	TRBV15	TRBJ2-3	TRBD1	CATSRDAGTGPDTQYF	TGTGCCACCAGCAGAGATGCCGGGACAGGGCCAGATACGCAGTATTTT
medium-sized	TRBV5-4	TRBJ1-2	TRBD1	CASSQDRTGQYGYTF	TGCGCCAGCAGCCAAGATAGGACAGGGCAATATGGCTACACCTTC
-	TRBV13	TRBJ1-5	-	CASSFSQGSNQPQHF	TGTGCCAGCAGCTTCTCGCAGGGAAGCAATCAGCCCCAGCATTTT
-	TRBV29-1	TRBJ1-4	-	CSVEDGVEKLFF	TGCAGCGTTGAAGATGGCGTGGAGAAACTGTTTTTT
-	TRBV10-3	TRBJ1-1	-	CAISDVTTNTEAFF	TGTGCCATCAGTGATGTTACTACCAACACTGAAGCTTTCTTT
-	TRBV30	TRBJ2-7	-	CACGSSYEQYF	TGTGCCTGTGGCAGTTCCTACGAGCAGTACTTC